This paragraph covers one T cell receptor beta chain sequence. Its antigen remains unknown. The protocol was immunoSEQ multiplex PCR, while the TCRdb copy is restricted to in-frame clones and leaves out a portion. There are 150,000 to 190,000 clones in the sample; roughly 94% occur only once, and around 0.31% lies in the top ten. Trimming stripped 4 bases from V and 0 bases from J, with 13 bases between. Germline V lookup: CDR1 SNHLY, CDR2 FYNNEI. This CDR3 has 16 amino acids. The sample originates from a study of OX40 agonist ivuxolimab in advanced cancers. Study-level results: Blood T cells, both CD4+ and CD8+, expanded clonally by week 6 at 0.1 to 3.0 mg/kg.

Autoimmune disease history or systemic immunosuppression excluded patients. This chain connects TRBV2 to TRBJ1-5; D call uncertain. The sample consisted of CD4+ or CD8+ T cells sorted from blood, taken in a trial of the OX40 agonist ivuxolimab. The sequence was obtained from an adult with an advanced solid tumor such as melanoma, head and neck, liver or kidney cancer. CDR3 in DNA: TGTGCCAGCAGTGTCGGCAGCTTCTATAGCAATCAGCCCCAGCATTTT. It codes for CASSVGSFYSNQPQHF.